Each of the 25 T cell receptor beta chains below was sequenced from the same sample in a study of CD8+ T cells in alopecia areata. Extracted from the samples, RNA was reverse transcribed into cDNA to serve as the sequencing template. Measured with immunoSEQ multiplex PCR; TCRdb has only the in-frame clones, and not every one. The repertoire holds fewer than 250,000 clones, with 50% to 60% as singletons. Stated treatment: oral pan-JAK inhibitor, 5-10 mg twice daily. The input for sequencing was CD4+ T cells sorted from blood, taken at week 4, from a patient treated with tofacitinib. The source of these receptors is a human donor with alopecia areata.

The CDR3 DNA is TGTGCCACCAGCAGGTCCGGTACCTACGAGCAGTACTTC. Its protein is CATSRSGTYEQYF. This chain joins TRBV15 and TRBJ2-7; D is uncertain. V lost 3 bases and J lost 2, with 8 bases in between. The CDR3 consists of 13 residues. The germline V gene has CDR1 LNHNV and CDR2 YYDKDF (reference sequence).

V gene TRBV28 combines with J gene TRBJ2-7; TRBD2 matches at 13 bases. This CDR3 contains 15 residues. Trimming at V came to 8 bases and at J to 2 bases, leaving 6 bases not matched to a gene. Germline loops: CDR1 MDHEN, CDR2 SYDVKM. The CDR3 is CASAPGLAGTYEQYF. CDR3 in DNA: TGTGCCAGCGCACCGGGACTAGCGGGAACCTACGAGCAGTACTTC.

This CDR3 is CSVAYRGAYMNTEAFF. The CDR3 DNA is TGCAGCGTTGCTTACAGGGGCGCTTACATGAACACTGAAGCTTTCTTT. The chain employs TRBV29-1 and TRBJ1-1; 7 bases are a match to TRBD1. This CDR3 has 16 residues. Germline CDR1 is SQVTM and CDR2 is ANQGSEA. After removal of 4 bases from V and 0 bases from J, the junction contained 11 bases not matched to a gene.

The chain links TRBV7-2 to TRBJ2-2; D is perhaps TRBD1 or TRBD2 (6 bases each). Trimming took off 6 bases at V and 6 bases at J, with 8 bases between the two ends. This CDR3 is 12 amino acids long. Germline CDR1 and CDR2: SGHTA and FQGNSA. This chain's CDR3 is CASRRGAGELFF. The CDR3 DNA sequence: TGTGCCAGCAGAAGGGGGGCCGGGGAGCTGTTTTTT.

V is TRBV6-5 and J is TRBJ1-2; D possibly corresponds to TRBD1 (5 bases). With 0 bases removed from V and 11 bases from J, the gap between germline ends came to 16 bases. Germline loops: CDR1 MNHEY, CDR2 SVGAGI. The CDR3 is 14 amino acids. CDR3 protein: CASSYSTGFSGYTF. The DNA of the CDR3 is TGTGCCAGCAGTTACTCGACGGGGTTTTCAGGGTACACCTTC.

This clone was counted a few times. The chain links TRBV5-1 to TRBJ2-1, with 9 nucleotides matching TRBD1. The CDR3 sequence is 15 residues long. V trimming: 4 bases; J trimming: 4 bases; junction bases outside the gene matches: 6. Germline lookup yields CDR1 SGHRS and CDR2 YFSETQ. CDR3 in DNA: TGCGCCAGCAGCGGACCGGGACAGGGTTACAATGAGCAGTTCTTC. It specifies CASSGPGQGYNEQFF.

The sample holds a few counts of this clone. V usage is TRBV30 and J usage is TRBJ1-4, with D uncertain. With 2 bases removed from V and 8 bases from J, the gap between germline ends came to 12 bases. The CDR3 extends over 13 amino acids. CDR1 is GTSNPN, CDR2 SVGIG, per germline (reference sequence). CDR3 coding DNA: TGTGCCTGGAGTATCCCCGGCGGCGAAAAACTGTTTTTT. Its protein product is CAWSIPGGEKLFF.

This rearrangement joins TRBV4-2 to TRBJ2-3, with a tentative D call TRBD1 (6 bases). V gave up 0 bases and J gave up 0 bases, with 19 bases separating them. The CDR3 loop spans 19 amino acids. Germline CDR1 reads LGHNA; CDR2 reads YNFKEQ. CDR3 region: CASSQETGPSGVSTDTQYF. CDR3 DNA sequence: TGTGCCAGCAGCCAAGAGACAGGCCCCTCAGGGGTGAGCACAGATACGCAGTATTTT.

The chain links TRBV2 to TRBJ2-5, with unresolved D. V lost 2 bases and J 1 base, leaving 8 bases between the germline ends. CDR1 SNHLY and CDR2 FYNNEI come from the germline V gene. This CDR3 is 14 amino acids long. DNA of the CDR3: TGTGCCAGCAGTGAAAGGGCAACCCAAGAGACCCAGTACTTC. Translated, it gives CASSERATQETQYF.

In this sample, this clone turned up a few times. The gene calls are TRBV29-1 and TRBJ2-5; no definite D call. The CDR3 has 13 amino acids. The germline gives CDR1 SQVTM, CDR2 ANQGSEA. Trimming took 4 bases from V and 3 from J, leaving 12 bases between them. The CDR3 DNA sequence: TGCAGCGTTGTATCGAGGTTGAAAGAGACCCAGTACTTC. Translated: CSVVSRLKETQYF.

This clone appeared once. The V gene is TRBV7-2, the J gene TRBJ2-1; 10 bases align to TRBD2. CDR3 size: 17 residues. The ends lost 6 bases at V and 6 bases at J; junction bases unmatched: 14. Germline CDR1 is SGHTA and CDR2 is FQGNSA. CDR3 protein: CASSQPGGTSVVNEQFF. As DNA, the CDR3 is TGTGCCAGCAGTCAACCGGGGGGGACTAGCGTTGTCAATGAGCAGTTCTTC. Combining the CDR3 with reference TRBV7-2 and TRBJ2-1 gives the whole variable domain GAGVSQSPSNKVTEKGKDVELRCDPISGHTALYWYRQSLGQGLEFLIYFQGNSAPDKSGLPSDRFSAERTGGSVSTLTIQRTQQEDSAVYLCASSQPGGTSVVNEQFFGPGTRLTVL.

This chain links TRBV10-3 with TRBJ2-3, with D possibly TRBD2 on 7 matching bases. CDR3 length equals 17 residues. Trimming cost V 4 bases and J 5 bases, with 22 bases left between them. Germline assignment: CDR1 ENHRY and CDR2 SYGVKD. This chain's CDR3 is CAISVGGAAPFGDTQYF. CDR3 in DNA: TGTGCCATCAGTGTGGGGGGGGCCGCCCCATTTGGAGATACGCAGTATTTT.

This clone was observed once. The chain couples TRBV30 to TRBJ2-3; D ambiguous. V shed 0 bases and J shed 0 bases, with 13 bases lying between them. CDR1 and CDR2 (germline): GTSNPN, SVGIG (reference sequence). The CDR3 is 16 residues long. CDR3 in amino acids: CAWSVRLADSTDTQYF. The CDR3 nucleotides read TGTGCCTGGAGTGTACGACTGGCGGATAGCACAGATACGCAGTATTTT.

The rearrangement links TRBV15 to TRBJ2-5; D may correspond to TRBD1 or TRBD2 (6 bases each). Germline CDR1 is LNHNV and CDR2 is YYDKDF (reference sequence). The CDR3 totals 17 residues. The V and J ends lost 0 bases and 5 bases respectively, with 19 bases between them. The DNA of the CDR3 is TGTGCCACCAGCAGAGACCGCCGCGAGGGGGGAACTGAGACCCAGTACTTC. It codes for CATSRDRREGGTETQYF.

V gene TRBV6-6 combines with J gene TRBJ1-2, with D possibly matching TRBD1 (5 bases). Deletions cut 8 bases from V and 0 bases from J, with 10 bases between. In germline, CDR1 is MNHNY, CDR2 SVGAGI (reference sequence). The CDR3 sequence is 13 residues long. The CDR3 bases are TGTGCCAGCTTTACAGGAGCTAACTATGGCTACACCTTC. Translated, it gives CASFTGANYGYTF.

J is TRBJ2-3 and V is TRBV29-1; TRBD2 matches 9 bases. The V segment lost 6 bases and the J segment 4 bases; nucleotides outside the gene matches: 8. This CDR3 contains 14 residues. Germline V gene data show CDR1 as SQVTM and CDR2 as ANQGSEA. CDR3 nucleotides: TGCAGCGTCCATCCGGGACTAGCTTCAGATACGCAGTATTTT. This translates into CSVHPGLASDTQYF.

The rearrangement joins TRBV9 to TRBJ2-7, with TRBD1 matching 8 bases. V gave up 3 bases and J gave up 0 bases; unmatched junction bases: 5. CDR3 length: 15 amino acids. Germline CDR1 and CDR2: SGDLS and YYNGEE. CDR3 sequence reads: CASSAQGAPSYEQYF. CDR3 sequence (DNA): TGTGCCAGCAGCGCCCAGGGGGCCCCCTCCTACGAGCAGTACTTC.

The V call is TRBV27, the J call TRBJ1-1; D call uncertain. The CDR3 contains 13 residues. Trimming pared 9 bases from V and 1 base from J, leaving 12 bases between. In germline, CDR1 is MNHEY, CDR2 SMNVEV (reference sequence). CDR3 in DNA: TGTGCCAGTAAAGGATTGACGAACACTGAAGCTTTCTTT. Translated: CASKGLTNTEAFF.

This clone has more than one count but fewer than ten. The V call is TRBV18, the J call TRBJ2-5; the D call may be TRBD1 or TRBD2 (5 bases each). CDR3 size: 15 residues. V lost 0 bases to trimming and J lost 7 bases, with 15 bases between them. Germline lookup yields CDR1 KGHSH and CDR2 LQKENI. The CDR3 sequence: CASSPPGPNVGTQYF. CDR3 sequence (DNA): TGTGCCAGCTCACCACCGGGACCGAATGTGGGGACCCAGTACTTC.

CDR3 bases: TGTGCCACCAGTCGGAGAACGGGGTCTGAAGCTTTCTTT. Its protein product is CATSRRTGSEAFF. V and J are TRBV15 and TRBJ1-1; D is unresolved. V lost 6 bases, J lost 6 bases, and 14 bases lay in between. The CDR3 consists of 13 residues. The V gene's germline CDR1 is LNHNV and CDR2 YYDKDF (reference sequence).

V gene TRBV29-1 combines with J gene TRBJ2-5, with TRBD2 matching over 7 bases. The DNA end is more similar to TRBJ2-7, so the J call may be wrong. Germline lookup yields CDR1 SQVTM and CDR2 ANQGSEA. The length of the CDR3 is 13 residues. CDR3 region: CSAERGNSGEQYF. The CDR3 DNA reads as TGCAGCGCGGAGCGGGGCAATTCGGGCGAGCAGTACTTC.

In regard to this clone: The sample contains more than one DNA sequence encoding this CDR3. The chain uses TRBV2 and TRBJ1-5; D possibly corresponds to TRBD1 (5 bases). The CDR3 loop spans 14 amino acids. Trimming cost V 6 bases and J 2 bases, with 11 bases left between them. The germline CDR1 and CDR2 sequences are SNHLY and FYNNEI. Here the CDR3 DNA reads TGTGCCAGCAGCGGGGGGTACGGCAATCAGCCCCAGCATTTT. As protein: CASSGGYGNQPQHF. The full variable domain, with the rest looked up from reference TRBV2 and TRBJ1-5, is EPEVTQTPSHQVTQMGQEVILRCVPISNHLYFYWYRQILGQKVEFLVSFYNNEISEKSEIFDDQFSVERPDGSNFTLKIRSTKLEDSAMYFCASSGGYGNQPQHFGDGTRLSIL.

This clone was counted between two and nine times. This chain joins TRBV9 and TRBJ2-1, with 8 bases aligning to TRBD2. The V gene's germline CDR1 is SGDLS and CDR2 YYNGEE. V dropped 4 bases and J dropped 15; count of bases not matched to a gene: 12. This CDR3 comprises 13 residues. CDR3 in amino acids: CASSPHSGVQPFF. The CDR3 region has the DNA TGTGCCAGCAGCCCCCATAGCGGGGTTCAGCCGTTCTTC.

This chain links TRBV5-1 with TRBJ1-1; possibly TRBD1 for D (6 bases). This CDR3 contains 13 residues. The germline gives CDR1 SGHRS, CDR2 YFSETQ. The germline V and J ends were trimmed by 4 bases and 1 base, with 8 bases remaining between them. CDR3 sequence reads: CASSRTANTEAFF. As DNA, the CDR3 is TGCGCCAGCAGCCGGACAGCGAACACTGAAGCTTTCTTT.

CDR3 nucleotide sequence: TGTGCCAGTAGTCCAAGACAGGACACTGAAGCTTTCTTT. It specifies CASSPRQDTEAFF. J is TRBJ1-1 and V is TRBV19, with a tentative D call TRBD1 (6 bases). Trimming left V 5 bases short and J 3 bases short, with 10 bases between. The CDR3 loop spans 13 amino acids. The V gene's germline CDR1 is LNHDA and CDR2 SQIVND (reference sequence).